Presented here are 10 T cell receptor beta chains from one specimen sequenced in a study of blood T cells in healthy people across ages. Sample-barcoded 5' priming and a J-beta primer mix drove a second PCR of about 6 to 12 cycles. TCRdb re-analysed the 5' RACE reads in MiXCR, keeping a single row per CDR3 protein. Found here are 850,000 or so distinct CDR3 sequences, about 30% of them singletons; the top ten hold roughly 17%. What was sequenced was blood. All receptors derive from a woman aged 80 or over in good health.

The J gene is TRBJ1-2, the V gene TRBV28, with D maybe TRBD1 (5 bases). Germline CDR1 reads MDHEN; CDR2 reads SYDVKM. Deletions cut 2 bases from V and 3 bases from J, with 10 bases between. This CDR3 region has 14 residues. The CDR3 here is CASSLGGVDYGYTF. The CDR3 DNA reads as TGTGCCAGCAGTTTAGGGGGGGTCGACTATGGCTACACCTTC.

As for this clonotype: This clone may be a read error of a much larger clone one base away. The chain carries TRBV3-1 and TRBJ1-2; tentatively, D is TRBD1 (6 bases). Looked up from germline, CDR1 is LGHDT and CDR2 is YNNKEL (reference sequence). The CDR3 covers 14 residues. CDR3 nucleotide sequence: TGTACCAGCAGCCCGCCGGACAGTTCCTATGGCTACACCTTC. This gives the protein CTSSPPDSSYGYTF.

Regarding this clonotype: This CDR3 is missing its conserved last phenylalanine or tryptophan, likely due to a read error. The chain recombines TRBV11-2 with TRBJ1-1; 7 nucleotides agree with TRBD1. CDR3 length equals 15 residues. The ends lost 5 bases at V and 5 bases at J; junction bases unmatched: 11. Germline V gene sequence: CDR1 SGHAT, CDR2 FQNNGV. The CDR3 loop reads CASSPYTGVRTEAFV. CDR3 nucleotides: TGTGCCAGCAGCCCATATACAGGGGTTCGAACTGAAGCTTTCGTT.

This clonotype was observed a few times. V usage is TRBV5-6 and J usage is TRBJ2-3; the match to TRBD1 covers 9 bases. V trimming: 0 bases; J trimming: 0 bases; junction bases outside the gene matches: 8. The CDR3 is 18 amino acids. CDR1 SGHDT and CDR2 YYEEEE come from the germline V gene. CDR3 residues: CASSLEGQGRVSTDTQYF. In nucleotides, the CDR3 is TGTGCCAGCAGCTTGGAGGGACAGGGCCGGGTTAGCACAGATACGCAGTATTTT.

Comments on this clonotype: A much larger clone differs by one base, so this may be a read error. Written as DNA, the CDR3 is TGCAGCGTTGGGCGGGGTGGGTACAATGAGCAGTTCTTC. Its protein is CSVGRGGYNEQFF. This sequence joins TRBV29-1 and TRBJ2-1; weak D call: TRBD2 (6 bases). The CDR3 consists of 13 residues. With 4 bases removed from V and 4 bases from J, the gap between germline ends came to 11 bases. Per the germline V gene, CDR1 is SQVTM and CDR2 is ANQGSEA.

This clonotype was seen at least ten times. The V gene is TRBV7-2, the J gene TRBJ2-3; TRBD2 matches 7 bases. This CDR3 comprises 16 residues. V lost 2 bases and J lost 4; bases outside the gene matches: 9. In germline, CDR1 is SGHTA, CDR2 FQGNSA. The DNA for the CDR3 is TGTGCCAGCAGCTTAACCTTTAGCGGGCTCCCAGATACGCAGTATTTT. It yields the protein CASSLTFSGLPDTQYF.

The V gene is TRBV3-1, the J gene TRBJ1-2; D call uncertain. The germline gives CDR1 LGHDT, CDR2 YNNKEL (reference sequence). V lost 0 bases, J lost 8 bases, and 19 bases lay in between. The CDR3 covers 16 residues. CDR3 in amino acids: CASSQENGIIQNGYTF. The CDR3 coding sequence is TGTGCCAGCAGCCAAGAGAATGGCATAATCCAGAACGGCTACACCTTC.

This clonotype has more than one count but fewer than ten. V gene TRBV2 combines with J gene TRBJ2-3; TRBD2 agrees at 12 bases. This CDR3 comprises 15 residues. Germline V gene lookup returns CDR1 SNHLY and CDR2 FYNNEI. V was clipped by 7 bases and J by 6 bases; unmatched bases: 8. The CDR3 spells CASTRAGTSGDTQYF. The CDR3, as DNA: TGTGCCAGCACAAGGGCCGGGACTAGCGGGGATACGCAGTATTTT.

This rearrangement joins TRBV5-1 to TRBJ2-5; 9 nucleotides line up with TRBD2. From germline, CDR1 is SGHRS and CDR2 YFSETQ. The CDR3 runs to 14 residues. Trimming at V came to 3 bases and at J to 4 bases, leaving 4 bases not matched to a gene. CDR3 DNA sequence: TGCGCCAGCAGCTCCGGGACTAGCCCAGAGACCCAGTACTTC. This gives the protein CASSSGTSPETQYF. The full variable domain, in which reference TRBV5-1 and TRBJ2-5 provide the parts outside the CDR3, is KAGVTQTPRYLIKTRGQQVTLSCSPISGHRSVSWYQQTPGQGLQFLFEYFSETQRNKGNFPGRFSGRQFSNSRSEMNVSTLELGDSALYLCASSSGTSPETQYFGPGTRLLVL.

The gene calls are TRBV4-1 and TRBJ2-2; D might be TRBD2 (6 bases). Germline V gene sequence: CDR1 MGHRA, CDR2 YSYEKL. Trimming pared 0 bases from V and 4 bases from J, leaving 9 bases between. The CDR3 runs to 15 residues. The CDR3 DNA reads as TGCGCCAGCAGCCAAGATGGGGGAGGCACCGGGGAGCTGTTTTTT. The encoded protein is CASSQDGGGTGELFF.